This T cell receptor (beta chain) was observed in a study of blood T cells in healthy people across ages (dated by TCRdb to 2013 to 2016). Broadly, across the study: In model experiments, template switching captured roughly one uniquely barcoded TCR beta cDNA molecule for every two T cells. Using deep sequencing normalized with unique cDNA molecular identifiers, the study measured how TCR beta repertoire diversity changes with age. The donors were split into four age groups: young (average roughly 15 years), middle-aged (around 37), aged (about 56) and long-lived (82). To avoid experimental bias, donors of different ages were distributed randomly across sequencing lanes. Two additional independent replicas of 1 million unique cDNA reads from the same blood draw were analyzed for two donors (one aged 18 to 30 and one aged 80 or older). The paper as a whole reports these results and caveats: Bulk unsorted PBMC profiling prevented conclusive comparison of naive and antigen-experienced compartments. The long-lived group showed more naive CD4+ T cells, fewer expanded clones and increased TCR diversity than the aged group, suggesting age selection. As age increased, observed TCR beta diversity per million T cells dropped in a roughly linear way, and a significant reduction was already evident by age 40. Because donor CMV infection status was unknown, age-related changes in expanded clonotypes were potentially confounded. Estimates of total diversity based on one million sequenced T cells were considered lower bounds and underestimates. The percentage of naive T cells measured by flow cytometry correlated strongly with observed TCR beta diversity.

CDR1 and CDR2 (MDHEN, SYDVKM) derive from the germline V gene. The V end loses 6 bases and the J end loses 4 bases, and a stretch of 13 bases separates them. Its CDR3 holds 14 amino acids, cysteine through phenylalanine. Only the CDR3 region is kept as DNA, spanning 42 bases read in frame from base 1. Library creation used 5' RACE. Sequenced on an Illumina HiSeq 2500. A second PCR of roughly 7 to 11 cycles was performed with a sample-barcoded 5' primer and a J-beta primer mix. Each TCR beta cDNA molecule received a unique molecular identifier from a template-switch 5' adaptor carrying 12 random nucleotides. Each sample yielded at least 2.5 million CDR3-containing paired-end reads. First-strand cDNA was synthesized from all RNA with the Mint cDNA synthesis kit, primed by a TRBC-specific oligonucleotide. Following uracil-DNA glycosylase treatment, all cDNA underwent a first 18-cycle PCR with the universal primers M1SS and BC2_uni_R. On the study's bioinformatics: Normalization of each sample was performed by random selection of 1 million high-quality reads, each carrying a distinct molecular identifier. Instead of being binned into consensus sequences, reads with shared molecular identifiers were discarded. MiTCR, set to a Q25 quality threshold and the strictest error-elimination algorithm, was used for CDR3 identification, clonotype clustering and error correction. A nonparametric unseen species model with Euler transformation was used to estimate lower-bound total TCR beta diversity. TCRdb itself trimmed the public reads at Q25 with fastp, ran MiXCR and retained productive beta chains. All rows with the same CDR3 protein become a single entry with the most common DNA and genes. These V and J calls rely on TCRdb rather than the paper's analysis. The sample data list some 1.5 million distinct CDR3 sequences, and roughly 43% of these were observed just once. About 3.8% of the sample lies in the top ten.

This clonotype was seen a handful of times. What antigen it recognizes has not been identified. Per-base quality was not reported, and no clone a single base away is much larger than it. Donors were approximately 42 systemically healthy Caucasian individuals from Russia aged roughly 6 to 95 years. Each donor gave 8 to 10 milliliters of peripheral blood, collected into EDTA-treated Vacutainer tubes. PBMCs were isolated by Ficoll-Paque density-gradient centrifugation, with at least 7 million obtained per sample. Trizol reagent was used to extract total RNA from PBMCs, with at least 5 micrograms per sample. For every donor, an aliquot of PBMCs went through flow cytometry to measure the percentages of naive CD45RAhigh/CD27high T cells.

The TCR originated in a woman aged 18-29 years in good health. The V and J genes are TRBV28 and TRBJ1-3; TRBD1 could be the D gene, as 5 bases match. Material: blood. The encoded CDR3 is CASSPGQSGNTIYF. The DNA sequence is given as TGTGCCAGCAGCCCCGGACAATCCGGAAACACCATATATTTT.